This T cell receptor (beta chain) is from a study of T cell clonotyping in hematopoietic cell transplantation. Turning to the study itself: Recipients' pretransplant samples followed cytoreduction.

Germline loops: CDR1 LNHDA, CDR2 SQIVND (reference sequence). Trimming cost V 7 bases and J 5 bases, with 14 bases left between them. There are 13 residues in the CDR3. Time point in this sample: recipient sample about 28 days before transplant, after cytoreduction. Recipient blood drawn about 28 days pretransplant and days 30, 100, 180 after. The method was immunoSEQ multiplex PCR; TCRdb's version includes in-frame clones alone and lacks a portion of them. Of about 41,000 clones in the sample, 85% were seen once. The chain links TRBV19 to TRBJ2-5; D is tentatively TRBD1 or TRBD2 (6 bases each). The source of this sequence is a man in his sixties with acute myeloid leukemia. Some clones in this sample may be carry-over from other donors' samples. The specimen comprised peripheral blood mononuclear cells, sampled before stem cell transplant. The DNA of the CDR3 is TGTGCCAGTATAGGGGGGCGGGATGAGACCCAGTACTTC. Protein sequence: CASIGGRDETQYF.